What follows is one TCR beta chain and its context. In the original processing: Reference gene primer amplification gave nucleated cell count estimates. TCRdb's copy holds only in-frame clones and misses some; the assay was immunoSEQ multiplex PCR. The V and J calls and clone size are taken from that table; D and trimming were inferred from the DNA. The repertoire holds under 250,000 clones, with 83% as singletons. This sample is drawn from a study of blood T cell repertoires in COVID-19. Overall study context: Both acute and convalescent COVID-19 samples were obtained from the United States, Italy and Spain. The cDNA or gDNA used as material had been derived from T cells, B-cell-depleted T cells, or PBMCs.

This clonotype was sampled from a middle-aged man with active or convalescent COVID-19. Sequenced material: peripheral blood.

The CDR3 DNA is TGTGCCAGCAGCCCCCAAGTGGTGAGGGAGACCCAGTACTTC. This sequence encodes CASSPQVVRETQYF. This sequence joins TRBV7-8 and TRBJ2-5; D gene unclear. The V gene's germline CDR1 is SGHVS and CDR2 FQNEAQ. Trimming removed 5 bases from V and 5 bases from J, with 15 bases in between. CDR3 length: 14 amino acids.